The source of this TCR beta chain is a study of T cells after yellow fever vaccination. Study as a whole: The fractions with low cell numbers were processed using SMART-Seq v4 Ultra Low Input.

Between the trimmed V and J ends, which lost 2 bases and 7 bases, there was a span of 5 bases. This CDR3 has 11 amino acids. Germline CDR1 and CDR2: MNHNY and SVGAGI (reference sequence). As concerns this clonotype: Its antigen is unknown.

Points from the study as a whole: After the booster, roughly 96% of CD4 and roughly nine tenths of CD8 primary-response clones were re-detected.

TCRdb reanalysed the 5' RACE reads using MiXCR and keeps one entry per CDR3 protein. This table holds fewer than 450,000 distinct CDR3 sequences, around a tenth found once. The V call is TRBV6-6, the J call TRBJ2-5; no firm D call. Here the sequenced sample was PBMCs, taken on the day of the first yellow fever vaccination. The TCR sequence derives from a man between 18 and 29 years old who received the YFV17D yellow fever vaccine. CDR3 sequence (DNA): TGTGCCAGCAGTTACCCGGGGACCCAGTACTTC. It codes for CASSYPGTQYF.